The sample holds a few counts of the clone carrying this TCR beta chain. Its matching antigen is unknown. The data originate from a study of T cell responses to AZD1222 COVID-19 vaccine. Data came from immunoSEQ multiplex PCR; TCRdb stores just in-frame clones and leaves some out. The sample has fewer than 140,000 clones; about 90% are singletons. Timing groups of about 4 and about 12 weeks for second doses were pooled. Broader study findings: Once two AZD1222 doses were given, Spike-specific TCR breadth and depth went up. The donor cohort was predominantly white British with a female majority, and clonal diversity may have been underestimated. Seropositivity was recorded at baseline in only a handful of AZD1222 recipients.

The TCR comes from an adult who received the AZD1222 COVID-19 vaccine. The material was peripheral blood, obtained 28 days after the second AZD1222 dose.

The DNA for the CDR3 is TGTGCCAGCAGACACGGACTACTGGGTGGAAACACCATATATTTT. Encoded protein: CASRHGLLGGNTIYF. The V and J genes are TRBV4-2 and TRBJ1-3; D is undetermined. V was cut by 6 bases and J by 3 bases, with 15 bases left in between. Germline CDR1 and CDR2: LGHNA and YNFKEQ. The CDR3 runs 15 residues.